The text below deals with one TCR beta chain. Antigen specificity is unknown. Using immunoSEQ multiplex PCR, the repertoire was profiled, and TCRdb retains in-frame clones only, with some absent. The sample has some 250,000 clones, approximately 84% seen once. Unstimulated Tregs (CD4+CD25+CD127-) and CD4+CD25- non-Tregs were sorted from PBMCs. This sample was taken from a study of Tregs in tolerant kidney transplant recipients. Study-wide points: Biological reproducibility was not directly addressed, but technical replication error appeared minimal. The small number of patients limits these findings pending further validation.

This CDR3 contains 16 residues. The chain combines TRBV21-1 with TRBJ2-7; the table's D call, TRBD2, has no DNA check behind it. TRBV21-1 is noted as a pseudogene. Sequencing was performed on CD4+ T cells from blood. The TCR comes from a human donor in good health. CDR3 in DNA: TGTGCCAGCAGCCGCGGGACTAGCGGGAGAAACAACGAGCAGTACTTC. It is translated as CASSRGTSGRNNEQYF.